The rows below give T cell receptor beta chains drawn from one sample of a study of vaccination effects on CD4 cells after COVID-19. Produced via immunoSEQ multiplex PCR; TCRdb's table is partial and in-frame only. The sample records tens of thousands of clones, roughly 72% being singletons. No antigen is known for these receptors. This material consisted of CD4+ T cells from PBMCs cultured without peptide, taken before COVID-19 vaccination. These receptors all stem from a human donor who had a prior SARS-CoV-2 infection. The CDR3 runs from the conserved cysteine through the conserved F or W. Fields, in order: clone size, D gene, V gene, J gene, CDR3 DNA, CDR3 protein. A D gene is named only where the DNA matches it firmly. Part of the rows lack a size; the others show once, few, many or a class for expanded clones.

-	TRBD2	TRBV7-3	TRBJ2-3	TGTGCCAGCAGCCTCGACCGTGGCGGGGGGAGGGGAGATACGCAGTATTTT	CASSLDRGGGRGDTQYF
-	-	TRBV5-1	TRBJ2-3	TGCGCCAGCGGCTCTCCCGGTCCAGATACGCAGTATTTT	CASGSPGPDTQYF
-	TRBD2	TRBV7-2	TRBJ2-7	TGTGCCAGCAGCTTAGCAGGTCGGGGGGTGCACGAGCAGTACTTC	CASSLAGRGVHEQYF
-	TRBD2	TRBV5-4	TRBJ2-7	TGTGCCAGCAGCCAAACTAGCGGGAGTGCCTACGAGCAGTACTTC	CASSQTSGSAYEQYF
-	-	TRBV5-1	TRBJ1-6	TGCGCCAGCAGCCCGGCAGACCGTAATTCACCCCTCCACTTT	CASSPADRNSPLHF
-	TRBD1	TRBV5-5	TRBJ1-5	TGTGCCAGCAGCGAGACAGGGGGCAGAGGTCAGCCCCAGCATTTT	CASSETGGRGQPQHF
-	-	TRBV7-8	TRBJ2-1	TGTGCCAGCAGCTTAGCGTCACCCAATGAGCAGTTCTTC	CASSLASPNEQFF
-	TRBD2	TRBV7-3	TRBJ2-6	TGTGCCAGCAGCTTAACTCGGACTAGCGGGGGCTCTGGGGCCAACGTCCTGACTTTC	CASSLTRTSGGSGANVLTF
few	TRBD1	TRBV2	TRBJ1-1	TGTGCCAGCAGTAAGGACAGGGTCGACACTGAAGCTTTCTTT	CASSKDRVDTEAFF
-	-	TRBV6-4	TRBJ2-1	TGTGCCAGCAGTTACGGACTGAATAATGAGCAGTTCTTC	CASSYGLNNEQFF
-	-	TRBV6-5	TRBJ1-3	TGTGCCAGCAAATTTTACAGAACTGGAAACACCATATATTTT	CASKFYRTGNTIYF
-	TRBD1	TRBV15	TRBJ2-5	TGTGCCACCAGCAGGGGGCAGGGGGCTGGAGAGACCCAGTACTTC	CATSRGQGAGETQYF
-	-	TRBV27	TRBJ1-3	TGTGCCAGCCCCCCTAAGTCTCCCATATATTTT	CASPPKSPIYF
-	TRBD2	TRBV6-5	TRBJ2-7	TGTGCCAGCGCCTGGGGGGGGTTAAGCTCCTACGAGCAGTACTTC	CASAWGGLSSYEQYF
-	-	TRBV6-5	TRBJ1-1	TGTGCCAGCAGTTACTCTTTTTACGGCGGCACTGAAGCTTTCTTT	CASSYSFYGGTEAFF
-	TRBD2	TRBV18	TRBJ2-3	TGTGCCAGCTCACCACGGGCTAGCGGGGGCACAGATACGCAGTATTTT	CASSPRASGGTDTQYF
-	TRBD2	TRBV7-2	TRBJ2-5	TGTGCCAGCAAACCCAAAGGACTAGCGGGGGGGCTCTGGGAGACCCAGTACTTC	CASKPKGLAGGLWETQYF
-	TRBD1	TRBV4-2	TRBJ2-3	TGTGCCAGCAGCCAAGAAAGGACAGGTAAAGATACGCAGTATTTT	CASSQERTGKDTQYF
-	-	TRBV4-1	TRBJ1-2	TGCGCCAGCAGCCCAGGGATCGACAGAGTCTATGGCTACACCTTC	CASSPGIDRVYGYTF
-	-	TRBV18	TRBJ2-1	TGTGCCAGCTCACCAAGTGTCGGGCGGAAGGGGATTTACAATGAGCAGTTCTTC	CASSPSVGRKGIYNEQFF
-	-	TRBV2	TRBJ2-2	TGTGCCAGCAGAGGGGTAGGGGGCACCGGGGAGCTGTTTTTT	CASRGVGGTGELFF
-	TRBD2	TRBV2	TRBJ2-1	TGTGCCAGCAGTGAATTGGGACTAGCGGGGGGCAATGAGCAGTTCTTC	CASSELGLAGGNEQFF
-	-	TRBV5-1	TRBJ2-3	TGCGCCAGCAGCAACGGACGGGGGGCCGGTGGAGATACGCAGTATTTT	CASSNGRGAGGDTQYF
-	-	TRBV3-1/TRBV3-2	TRBJ2-2	TGTGCCAGCAGACGAGGGGGGCTCGACACCGGGGAGCTGTTTTTT	CASRRGGLDTGELFF
-	-	TRBV7-3	TRBJ2-7	TGTGCCAGCAAGGAGGGCCCCGGCTCCTACGAGCAGTACTTC	CASKEGPGSYEQYF
-	-	TRBV5-1	TRBJ1-3	TGCGCCAGCAGACCGAAAGAGGGTGGCTCTGGAAACACCATATATTTT	CASRPKEGGSGNTIYF
-	-	TRBV9	TRBJ2-1	TGTGCCAGCAGCCCATTCACAGAATCGGGCGCGGATGAGCAGTTCTTC	CASSPFTESGADEQFF
-	-	TRBV5-1	TRBJ2-2	TGCGCCAGCGGCTTGGGCAGTTCGAACACCGGGGAGCTGTTTTTT	CASGLGSSNTGELFF
-	-	TRBV11-3	TRBJ1-5	TGTGCCAGCACCCACAGGTTCTATAGCAATCAGCCCCAGCATTTT	CASTHRFYSNQPQHF
-	TRBD1	TRBV7-3	TRBJ2-5	TGTGCCAGCAGCCGGACAGGGGCCTTGTACCAAGAGACCCAGTACTTC	CASSRTGALYQETQYF
-	TRBD1	TRBV14	TRBJ2-2	TGTGCCAGCAGTTTTAGGGACAGGGGATCCGGGGAGCTGTTTTTT	CASSFRDRGSGELFF
-	TRBD1	TRBV15	TRBJ1-4	TGTGCCACCCGTAAGGGACAGGGTAATGAAAAACTGTTTTTT	CATRKGQGNEKLFF
-	TRBD2	TRBV4-3	TRBJ2-3	TGCGCCAGCAGCCAAGTCAGCGGGAGTTCAACAGATACGCAGTATTTT	CASSQVSGSSTDTQYF
-	-	TRBV7-2	TRBJ1-4	TGTGCCAGCAGCTTAGAGAGGGGGGATTGGGAAAAACTGTTTTTT	CASSLERGDWEKLFF
-	TRBD2	TRBV5-6	TRBJ2-5	TGTGCCAGCAGCTTGGGACTAGCGGTGATGGGAACCCAGTACTTC	CASSLGLAVMGTQYF
-	-	TRBV3-1/TRBV3-2	TRBJ1-2	TGTGCCAGCAGCCAAGATGGCTTTCAGGGAGGAATTGATGGCTACACCTTC	CASSQDGFQGGIDGYTF
-	-	TRBV7-8	TRBJ2-7	TGTGCCAGCAGCTTAGCGGAAACAGCGGGTCTACACGAGCAGTACTTC	CASSLAETAGLHEQYF
few	-	TRBV3-1/TRBV3-2	TRBJ2-7	TGTGCCAGCAGCCAAGTACGGTGGAGCTCCTACGAGCAGTACTTC	CASSQVRWSSYEQYF
few	TRBD1	TRBV4-1	TRBJ2-6	TGCGCCAGCAGCCTGAAGGGACAGGGCACTGGGGCCAACGTCCTGACTTTC	CASSLKGQGTGANVLTF
-	TRBD2	TRBV7-2	TRBJ2-1	TGTGCCAGCAGCTTATTCCGCGGGAGAGCCGAGGGGAAGTTCTTC	CASSLFRGRAEGKFF
few	TRBD1	TRBV2	TRBJ1-1	TGTGCCAGCACCGCAAATTCCTTCAGGGGGACTGAAGCTTTCTTT	CASTANSFRGTEAFF